This TCR beta chain comes out of a study of blood T cell repertoires in COVID-19. For the study at large: The United States, Italy and Spain were the sources of the acute and convalescent COVID-19 samples. T cells, B-cell-depleted T cells, or PBMCs supplied cDNA or gDNA.

The CDR3 runs 15 residues. Per germline, CDR1 MNHNY and CDR2 SVGAGI (reference sequence). V gave up 7 bases and J gave up 3 bases; unmatched junction bases: 5. Original methodology: Scientists estimated how many nucleated cells there were by amplifying reference gene primers. Profiled with immunoSEQ multiplex PCR; TCRdb holds only in-frame clones, not every one. V and J calls and clone size follow that table, whereas D and trimming were derived from the DNA. The sample has 200,000 or so clones; 84% are singletons. The sequence came from a woman aged 55-69 years who had recovered from COVID-19. The chain joins TRBV6-6 to TRBJ2-1, with 11 bases fitting TRBD2. The sequenced sample was peripheral blood. The DNA for the CDR3 is TGTGCCAGCATGAGGGGGACTAGCGGCTACAATGAGCAGTTCTTC. This translates into CASMRGTSGYNEQFF.